This T cell receptor beta chain derives from a study of CD8 T cells in ankylosing spondylitis. The study, taken as a whole, reports: Apparently characteristic of ankylosing spondylitis blood was a TCR beta motif (eight highly homologous variants).

The CDR3 contains 14 residues. Germline CDR1 reads LGHNA; CDR2 reads YNFKEQ. V lost 2 bases, J lost 9 bases, and 14 bases lay in between. This clonotype has a handful of counts. Its antigen is unknown. Generation of TCR beta libraries employed quantitative 5'-RACE incorporating molecular barcodes. One entry per CDR3 protein results from TCRdb running MiXCR on the 5' RACE reads. The table includes some 250,000 distinct CDR3 sequences, roughly a quarter detected once. V and J are TRBV4-2 and TRBJ2-1; D unclear. Sequenced sample: blood, either unsorted or a sorted T cell fraction (not recorded which). The sequence was collected from a male donor with ankylosing spondylitis or in good health (not recorded which). The CDR3, as DNA: TGTGCCAGCAGCCAAAACTTAAGAGGCAGTGAGCAGTTCTTC. Encoded protein: CASSQNLRGSEQFF.